This section outlines one TCR beta chain sequence together with its context. Antigen specificity is unknown. In building TCR beta libraries, iRepertoire HTBI primers were used together with Arm-PCR of CDR3 regions. In the original processing: Throughout the samples, researchers identified some 57 TRBV and more than twelve TRBJ segments. TCRdb processed the multiplex PCR reads anew with MiXCR; each CDR3 protein has one entry. These V and J calls originate from TCRdb's pipeline instead of the authors' own analysis. The sample has fewer than 450,000 distinct CDR3 sequences, more than 20% seen once. This entry comes from a study of regulatory T cells in long-lasting Graves disease. Time point of the sample: persistent/refractory GD, antithyroid drugs over 5 years with positive TRAb. Isolated PBMC RNA provided the starting material for the TCR library. The patients were enrolled through endocrinology in Xi'an, China.

Looked up from germline, CDR1 is KGHSH and CDR2 is LQKENI. The V end was cut by 4 bases, the J end by 0 bases, with 10 bases between. CDR3 length equals 16 residues. Study-wide results and caveats: Persistent disease showed a preference for TRBV28, TRBJ1-2 and TRBJ2-5. Sharing of public clonotypes was greater in persistent patients (around 3,000) than in new patients (roughly 1,000).

The chain joins TRBV18 to TRBJ2-6; no clear D gene. The sequences come from peripheral blood mononuclear cells (PBMCs), collected when the disease was refractory, from a patient treated with antithyroid drugs. The receptor comes from a female donor with Graves disease. The CDR3: CASSLSQSSGANVLTF. In DNA, the CDR3 is TGTGCCAGCTCACTCTCACAATCCTCTGGGGCCAACGTCCTGACTTTC.